One T cell receptor (beta chain) is described in this entry. Only in-frame clones appear in the TCRdb table, and some are missing; sequencing was by immunoSEQ multiplex PCR. This table has around 20,000 clones, around two thirds appearing once. This specimen belongs to a study of chemoradiotherapy in HPV16-positive cancers. Germline V lookup: CDR1 SGHTA, CDR2 FQGTGA. V gave up 4 bases and J gave up 1 base; unmatched junction bases: 7. The CDR3 extends over 16 amino acids. The sample here was taken from a patient who underwent chemoradiotherapy. The chain joins TRBV7-3 to TRBJ2-3; TRBD1 matches at 8 bases. The sequence was collected from a human donor with HPV-associated anogenital cancer. The CDR3 loop reads CASSSGQGAGTDTQYF. In DNA form, the CDR3 reads TGTGCCAGCAGCTCTGGACAGGGAGCGGGCACAGATACGCAGTATTTT.